The 17 T cell receptor beta chains in this list originate from one sample, sequenced in a study of regulatory T cells. Study outcomes and limitations: In CD3G-deficient patients, conventional CD4+ T cells were enriched for hydrophobic CDR3 residues at positions 6 and 7.

Primers: 52 TRBV forward and 13 TRBJ reverse. Assay: immunoSEQ multiplex PCR; the TCRdb copy retains only in-frame clones and omits some. The data show about 35,000 clones, 75% to 90% seen once. No antigen is known for these receptors. The source material was conventional CD4+ T cells sorted from blood. These receptors all come from a person aged 18 to 35 with CD3G deficiency.

This clone is a singleton in its sample. The J gene is TRBJ2-4, the V gene TRBV9; D is ambiguous. Germline V CDR1 and CDR2: SGDLS, YYNGEE. The V gene lost 7 bases and the J gene lost 0 bases, with 11 bases spanning the gap. The CDR3 length is 14 residues. In DNA form, the CDR3 reads TGTGCCAGCGTATTGTCCCTAGCCAAAAACATTCAGTACTTC. The encoded protein is CASVLSLAKNIQYF.

The J gene is TRBJ2-6, the V gene TRBV21-1. TRBV21-1 is an annotated pseudogene. The CDR3 spans 14 residues. DNA for the CDR3: TGTGCCAGCAGCCCCCGATCTGGGGCCAACGTCCTGACTTTC. It is translated as CASSPRSGANVLTF.

This rearrangement joins TRBV18 to TRBJ2-5; D tentatively fits TRBD1 or TRBD2 (5 bases each). The DNA end favors TRBJ2-7, so the J call may be wrong. Germline V gene lookup returns CDR1 KGHSH and CDR2 LQKENI. The CDR3 extends over 14 amino acids. The CDR3 region has the DNA TGTGCCAGCTCACCCCGGGACGCGCCTTACGAGCAGTACTTC. This encodes CASSPRDAPYEQYF.

Only one count was recorded for this clone. This chain joins TRBV6-1 and TRBJ1-5, with unresolved D. Trimming stripped 2 bases from V and 2 bases from J, with 7 bases between. Germline V CDR1 and CDR2: MNHNS, SASEGT. The CDR3 is 14 amino acids. The CDR3 region is CASSEYPGNQPQHF. CDR3 coding DNA: TGTGCCAGCAGTGAATATCCCGGCAATCAGCCCCAGCATTTT.

The V gene is TRBV18, the J gene TRBJ2-7; the match to TRBD2 covers 9 bases. V lost 6 bases to trimming and J lost 9 bases; unmatched junction nucleotides: 12. This CDR3 is 14 amino acids long. Per the germline V gene, CDR1 is KGHSH and CDR2 is LQKENI. CDR3 sequence (DNA): TGTGCCAGCTCGCCGCGGGAGGGGACCCGGGGGCAGTACTTC. Residues: CASSPREGTRGQYF.

This clone was counted once. The chain employs TRBV9 and TRBJ2-3; 8 bases map to TRBD1. CDR1 SGDLS and CDR2 YYNGEE come from the germline V gene. The CDR3 loop spans 12 amino acids. V gave up 5 bases and J gave up 10 bases; unmatched junction bases: 6. CDR3 sequence: CASSDDRGSQYF. DNA of the CDR3: TGTGCCAGCAGTGATGACAGGGGTTCGCAGTATTTT. The full variable domain, in which reference TRBV9 and TRBJ2-3 provide the parts outside the CDR3, is DSGVTQTPKHLITATGQRVTLRCSPRSGDLSVYWYQQSLDQGLQFLIQYYNGEERAKGNILERFSAQQFPDLHSELNLSSLELGDSALYFCASSDDRGSQYFGPGTRLTVL.

V usage is TRBV28 and J usage is TRBJ1-5; no firm D call. The ends were cut back, 6 bases at V and 2 bases at J, with 8 bases in the middle. Looked up from germline, CDR1 is MDHEN and CDR2 is SYDVKM. The CDR3 spans 13 residues. This CDR3 reads CASRRDRNQPQHF. CDR3 DNA: TGTGCCAGCAGGAGGGATCGCAATCAGCCCCAGCATTTT.

V and J are TRBV6-1 and TRBJ2-7; D is uncertain. The CDR3 spans 14 residues. V dropped 2 bases and J dropped 3 bases, with 11 bases sitting between them. Germline V gene sequence: CDR1 MNHNS, CDR2 SASEGT. The CDR3 coding sequence is TGTGCCAGCAGTGAATTGGCCAGCAGCTACGAGCAGTACTTC. Translated, it gives CASSELASSYEQYF.

For the CDR3, the DNA is TGTGCCAGCAGTAAACGACTAGCGGGAGCAAATGAGCAGTTCTTC. It yields the protein CASSKRLAGANEQFF. The rearrangement links TRBV28 to TRBJ2-1; 12 positions agree with TRBD2. V shed 5 bases, J shed 7 bases, and the junction held 6 bases outside the gene matches. The germline gives CDR1 MDHEN, CDR2 SYDVKM. The CDR3 consists of 15 residues.

This rearrangement joins TRBV19 to TRBJ2-6; tentative D call: TRBD1 (5 bases). The V end lost 5 bases, the J end lost 0 bases, and 5 bases lay between the germline ends. This CDR3 contains 14 residues. Germline V gene sequence: CDR1 LNHDA, CDR2 SQIVND (reference sequence). CDR3 region: CASSDSSGANVLTF. The CDR3 DNA reads as TGTGCCAGTAGTGACAGCTCTGGGGCCAACGTCCTGACTTTC.

The chain uses TRBV7-9 and TRBJ1-2; TRBD1 is a possible D gene (5 bases). Germline V gives CDR1 SEHNR, CDR2 FQNEAQ (reference sequence). The germline V and J ends were trimmed by 1 base and 8 bases, with 14 bases remaining between them. The CDR3 runs to 14 residues. The CDR3 sequence is CASSLDSGGRGYTF. The CDR3 DNA reads as TGTGCCAGCAGCTTAGATTCGGGGGGTCGCGGCTACACCTTC.

The chain has TRBV6-1 and TRBJ2-7, with D possibly being TRBD1 or TRBD2 (5 bases each). CDR1 is MNHNS and CDR2 is SASEGT in the germline V gene. The V and J ends lost 6 bases and 1 base respectively, with 13 bases between them. This CDR3 is 14 amino acids long. The CDR3 coding sequence is TGTGCCAGCAGGAGGGGATCCCTTTCCTACGAGCAGTACTTC. Residues: CASRRGSLSYEQYF.

This chain uses TRBV28 with TRBJ2-4; D perhaps matches TRBD2 (5 bases). The CDR3 contains 16 residues. Deletions cut 6 bases from V and 0 bases from J, with 15 bases between. In germline, CDR1 is MDHEN, CDR2 SYDVKM. CDR3 nucleotide sequence: TGTGCCAGCAGCATAGCCGGGGTGCTAGCCAAAAACATTCAGTACTTC. Translation: CASSIAGVLAKNIQYF.

V and J are TRBV6-4 and TRBJ2-7; D possibly corresponds to TRBD1 (5 bases). Per the germline V gene, CDR1 is MRHNA and CDR2 is SNTAGT. CDR3 length equals 16 residues. Deletions cut 7 bases from V and 2 bases from J, with 21 bases between. The CDR3 DNA sequence: TGTGCCAGCATTTTCTGGGGCAGGACCAAAGCCTACGAGCAGTACTTC. The encoded protein is CASIFWGRTKAYEQYF.

The sample holds one count of this clone. The chain employs TRBV18 and TRBJ1-1; no clear D gene. The CDR3 runs to 13 residues. Looked up from germline, CDR1 is KGHSH and CDR2 is LQKENI. The V end lost 3 bases, the J end lost 5 bases, and 10 bases lay between the germline ends. DNA of the CDR3: TGTGCCAGCTCACCGGAGCTTAGGACTGAAGCTTTCTTT. This codes for CASSPELRTEAFF.

The rearrangement uses TRBV6-1 and TRBJ2-7; TRBD1 agrees at 9 bases. Germline V CDR1 and CDR2: MNHNS, SASEGT. V lost 8 bases, J lost 5 bases, and 7 bases stayed unmatched. The CDR3 sequence is 13 residues long. The chain's CDR3 is CASSGQGRHEQYF. The CDR3 DNA follows: TGTGCCAGCTCGGGACAGGGTAGGCACGAGCAGTACTTC.

The rearrangement joins TRBV27 to TRBJ2-7, with a tentative D call TRBD1 (5 bases). Trimming shortened V by 6 bases and J by 7 bases, and 13 bases separated the two germline ends. CDR3 length: 12 amino acids. Germline V gene sequence: CDR1 MNHEY, CDR2 SMNVEV (reference sequence). CDR3: CASSTGPREQYF. Written as DNA, the CDR3 is TGTGCCAGCAGCACAGGTCCCAGGGAGCAGTACTTC.